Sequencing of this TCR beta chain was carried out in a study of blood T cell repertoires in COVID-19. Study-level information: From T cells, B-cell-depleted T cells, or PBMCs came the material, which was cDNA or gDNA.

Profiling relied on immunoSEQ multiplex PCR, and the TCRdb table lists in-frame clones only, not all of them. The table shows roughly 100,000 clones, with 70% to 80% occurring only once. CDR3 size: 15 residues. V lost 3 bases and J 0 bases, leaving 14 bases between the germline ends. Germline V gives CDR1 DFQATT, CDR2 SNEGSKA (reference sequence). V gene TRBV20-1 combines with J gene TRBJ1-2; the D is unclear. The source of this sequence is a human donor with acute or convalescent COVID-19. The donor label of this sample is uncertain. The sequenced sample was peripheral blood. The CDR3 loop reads CSASREGGTNYGYTF. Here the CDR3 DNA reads TGCAGTGCTAGTCGGGAAGGAGGGACTAACTATGGCTACACCTTC.